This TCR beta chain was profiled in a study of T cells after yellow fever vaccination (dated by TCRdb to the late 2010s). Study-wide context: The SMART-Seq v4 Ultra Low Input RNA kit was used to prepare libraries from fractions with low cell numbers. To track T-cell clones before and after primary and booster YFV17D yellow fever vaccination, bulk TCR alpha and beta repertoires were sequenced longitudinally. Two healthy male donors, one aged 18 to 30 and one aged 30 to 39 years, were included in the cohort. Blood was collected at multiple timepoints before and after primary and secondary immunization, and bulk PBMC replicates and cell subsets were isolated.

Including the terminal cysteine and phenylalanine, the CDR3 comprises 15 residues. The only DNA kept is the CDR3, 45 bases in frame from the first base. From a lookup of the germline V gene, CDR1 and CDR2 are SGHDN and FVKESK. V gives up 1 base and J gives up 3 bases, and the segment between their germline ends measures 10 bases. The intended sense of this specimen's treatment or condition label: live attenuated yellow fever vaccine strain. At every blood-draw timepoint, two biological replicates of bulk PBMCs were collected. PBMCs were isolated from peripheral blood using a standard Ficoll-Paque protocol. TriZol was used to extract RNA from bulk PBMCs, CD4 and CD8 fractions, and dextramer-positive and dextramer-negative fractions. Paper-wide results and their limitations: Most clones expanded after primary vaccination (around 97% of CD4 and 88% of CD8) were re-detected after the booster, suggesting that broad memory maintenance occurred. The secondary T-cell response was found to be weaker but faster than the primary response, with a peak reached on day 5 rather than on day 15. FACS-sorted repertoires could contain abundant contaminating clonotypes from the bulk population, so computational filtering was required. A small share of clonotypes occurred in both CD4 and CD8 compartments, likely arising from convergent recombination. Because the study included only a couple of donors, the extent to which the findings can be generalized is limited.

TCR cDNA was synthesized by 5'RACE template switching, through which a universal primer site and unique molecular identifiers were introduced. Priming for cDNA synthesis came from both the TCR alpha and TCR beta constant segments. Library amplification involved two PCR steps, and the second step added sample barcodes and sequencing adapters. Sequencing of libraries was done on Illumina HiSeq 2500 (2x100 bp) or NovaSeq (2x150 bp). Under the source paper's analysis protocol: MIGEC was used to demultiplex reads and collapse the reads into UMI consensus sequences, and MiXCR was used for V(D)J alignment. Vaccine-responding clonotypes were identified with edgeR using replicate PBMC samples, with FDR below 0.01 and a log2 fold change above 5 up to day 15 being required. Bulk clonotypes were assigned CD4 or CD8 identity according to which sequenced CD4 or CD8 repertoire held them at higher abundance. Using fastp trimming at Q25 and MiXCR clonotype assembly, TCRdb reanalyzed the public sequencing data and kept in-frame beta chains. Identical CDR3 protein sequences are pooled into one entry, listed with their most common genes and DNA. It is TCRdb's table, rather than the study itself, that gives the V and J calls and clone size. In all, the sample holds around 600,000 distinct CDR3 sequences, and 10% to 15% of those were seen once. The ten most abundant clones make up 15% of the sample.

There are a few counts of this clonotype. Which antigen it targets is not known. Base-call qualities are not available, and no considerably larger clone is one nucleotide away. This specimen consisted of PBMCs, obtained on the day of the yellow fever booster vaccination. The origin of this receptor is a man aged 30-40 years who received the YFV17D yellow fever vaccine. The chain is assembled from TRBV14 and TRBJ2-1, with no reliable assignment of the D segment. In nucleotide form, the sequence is TGTGCCAGCAGCCAAGTTGGTTTCCTCTACAATGAGCAGTTCTTC. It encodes CASSQVGFLYNEQFF.